This TCR beta chain was recorded in a study of T cells expressing NK-cell markers. Making the TCR beta cDNA relied on 5'RACE template switching with UMIs. TCRdb re-called the 5' RACE reads and catalogs CDR3 proteins one per entry, DNA excluded. The sample's table shows hundreds of thousands of distinct CDR3 sequences. This CDR3 has 15 residues. Looked up from germline, CDR1 is MGHDK and CDR2 is SYGVNS. The origin of this receptor is a woman aged 18-70 years in good health. The chain recombines TRBV25-1 with TRBJ2-5; the TCRdb call, TRBD1, lacks DNA for checking. The specimen was blood T cells: a sorted CD56 or NKG2C T cell subset, CD4+ or CD8+ T cells, or bulk PBMC T cells (not recorded which). The CDR3 is CASTIGGDPAETQYF.